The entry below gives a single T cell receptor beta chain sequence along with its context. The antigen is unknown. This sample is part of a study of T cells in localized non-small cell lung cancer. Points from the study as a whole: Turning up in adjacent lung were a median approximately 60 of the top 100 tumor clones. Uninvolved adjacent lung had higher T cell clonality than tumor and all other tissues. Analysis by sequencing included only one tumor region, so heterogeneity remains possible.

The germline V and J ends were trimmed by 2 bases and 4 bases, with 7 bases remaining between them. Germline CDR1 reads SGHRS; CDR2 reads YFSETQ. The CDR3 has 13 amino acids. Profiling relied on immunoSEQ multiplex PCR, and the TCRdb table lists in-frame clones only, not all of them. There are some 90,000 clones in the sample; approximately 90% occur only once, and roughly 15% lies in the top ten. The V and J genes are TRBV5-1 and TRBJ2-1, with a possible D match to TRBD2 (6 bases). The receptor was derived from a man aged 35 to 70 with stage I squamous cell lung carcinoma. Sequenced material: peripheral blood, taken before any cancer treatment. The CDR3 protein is CASSFGGYNEQFF. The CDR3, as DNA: TGCGCCAGCAGCTTTGGGGGGTACAATGAGCAGTTCTTC.